This TCR beta chain stems from a study of cytomegalovirus exposure and HLA in healthy donors. At the level of the study: Earlier, roughly 120 million unique TCR beta sequences were recovered from some 200 million T cells by an analysis. Study-wide results and caveats: In a later analysis, HLA-C alleles had the fewest associated TCRs, DRB1 alleles the most. The later analysis indicated that the majority of CMV-associated TCR beta chains appeared HLA-restricted.

Healthy bone marrow donors made up the donor group. In this sample, this clone turned up a few times. Its antigen is as yet unknown. PCR was performed using 60 Vbeta and 13 Jbeta primers. The protocol was immunoSEQ multiplex PCR, while the TCRdb copy is restricted to in-frame clones and leaves out a portion. The sample yields roughly 100,000 clones, roughly 75% seen once. The specimen was PBMCs. The source of this sequence is a man aged 40-55 years in good health and CMV-seronegative.

The CDR3 sequence: CASSYPGENTEAFF. DNA for the CDR3: TGTGCCAGCAGTTATCCGGGGGAGAACACTGAAGCTTTCTTT. The chain has TRBV6-6 and TRBJ1-1; TRBD1 might be the D (5 bases). V was cut by 3 bases and J by 1 base, with 9 bases left in between. Germline assignment: CDR1 MNHNY and CDR2 SVGAGI (reference sequence). The CDR3 sequence is 14 residues long.